This is a list of T cell receptor beta chains from one sample in a study of type 1 and type 2 diabetes patients. TCRdb reanalysed the multiplex PCR reads using MiXCR and keeps one entry per CDR3 protein. Found here are fewer than 350,000 distinct CDR3 sequences, more than 45% of them singletons; the top ten hold roughly 13%. Specimen: peripheral blood mononuclear cells (PBMCs). The receptors were gathered from a man between 18 and 29 years old with type 2 diabetes. CDR3s include the opening cysteine and the closing phenylalanine or tryptophan. The D gene is left open where the match is weak. Clone size is stated in some rows and not others, as once, few, many or a class when expanded.

>TRBJ2-5|TRBD1|TRBV25-1|13|few
CASGQDLSETQYF
TGTGCCAGTGGACAGGACTTGTCGGAGACCCAGTACTTC
>TRBJ1-6|-|TRBV2|14|many
CASSPGRGNSPLHF
TGTGCCAGCAGCCCGGGCCGTGGGAATTCACCCCTCCACTTT
>TRBJ2-2|-|TRBV14|14|-
CASSYFGGSGELFF
TGTGCCAGCAGCTACTTTGGAGGCTCCGGGGAGCTGTTTTTT
>TRBJ1-4|-|TRBV30|17|-
CAWSGDRTVSTNEKLFF
TGTGCCTGGAGTGGGGACCGAACCGTGTCAACTAATGAAAAACTGTTTTTT
>TRBJ2-7|TRBD2|TRBV6-5|14|-
CASSKREGPHEQYF
TGTGCCAGCAGTAAGCGGGAGGGCCCCCACGAGCAGTACTTC
>TRBJ2-7|-|TRBV10-3|11|-
CAISESWEQYF
TGTGCCATCAGCGAATCTTGGGAGCAGTACTTC
>TRBJ1-1|-|TRBV10-2|13|-
CASRLSGNTEAFF
TGCGCCAGCAGATTATCAGGGAACACTGAAGCTTTCTTT
>TRBJ2-7|-|TRBV19|15|-
CASSISAPGFYEQYF
TGTGCCAGTAGTATTTCAGCCCCCGGATTCTACGAGCAGTACTTC
>TRBJ1-6|TRBD1|TRBV10-3|13|-
CAISAIQGRSLHF
TGTGCCATCAGCGCAATACAGGGGAGGTCCCTCCACTTT
>TRBJ1-1|-|TRBV12-3/TRBV12-4|15|-
CASSLGGGLGTEAFF
TGTGCCAGCAGCCTAGGCGGGGGGTTGGGCACTGAAGCTTTCTTT
>TRBJ2-5|TRBD1|TRBV7-9|16|few
CASSLTGTKYQETQYF
TGTGCCAGCAGCTTGACAGGGACCAAGTACCAAGAGACCCAGTACTTC
>TRBJ2-1|TRBD1|TRBV4-1|14|-
CASSRGTGDNEQFF
TGCGCCAGCAGCCGCGGGACAGGCGACAATGAGCAGTTCTTC
>TRBJ1-4|-|TRBV19|14|-
CASSMEDLNEKLFF
TGTGCCAGTAGTATGGAAGACCTTAATGAAAAACTGTTTTTT
>TRBJ2-5|-|TRBV6-5|13|-
CASSYLNRETQYF
TGTGCCAGCAGTTACTTGAATAGAGAGACCCAGTACTTC
>TRBJ2-5|-|TRBV27|13|few
CASGGPLQETQYF
TGTGCCAGCGGGGGGCCCCTACAAGAGACCCAGTACTTC
>TRBJ2-1|TRBD2|TRBV15|18|-
CATSRGWGGVPSYNEQFF
TGTGCCACCAGCAGAGGTTGGGGGGGGGTTCCCTCCTACAATGAGCAGTTCTTC
>TRBJ1-1|-|TRBV7-2|12|few
CASSLGELEAFF
TGTGCCAGCAGCTTAGGGGAGCTGGAAGCTTTCTTT
>TRBJ2-5|TRBD2|TRBV19|15|-
CASSILAGNQETQYF
TGTGCCAGTAGTATACTAGCGGGAAACCAAGAGACCCAGTACTTC
>TRBJ2-7|-|TRBV12-3/TRBV12-4|14|few
CASSLGGLAYEQYF
TGTGCCAGCAGTTTAGGGGGCTTAGCCTACGAGCAGTACTTT
>TRBJ2-7|-|TRBV3-1|12|-
CASSPGAYLQYF
TGTGCCAGCAGCCCCGGGGCTTATCTCCAGTACTTC
>TRBJ2-7|-|TRBV27|13|-
CASSSVRSYEQYF
TGTGCCAGCAGTTCGGTCAGGTCCTACGAGCAGTACTTC
>TRBJ2-3|TRBD2|TRBV13|18|-
CASSFGLAGGNEADTQYF
TGTGCCAGCAGCTTTGGACTAGCGGGCGGAAACGAAGCAGATACGCAGTATTTT
>TRBJ2-5|TRBD1|TRBV20-1|14|-
CSAVLDRGGETQYF
TGCAGTGCTGTCCTCGACAGGGGCGGGGAGACCCAGTACTTC
>TRBJ2-7|-|TRBV20-1|13|few
CSARLMGSYEQYF
TGCAGTGCTAGGTTGATGGGGTCCTACGAGCAGTACTTC
>TRBJ2-3|-|TRBV10-3|20|-
CAISDSMLGLGSPWGDTQYF
TGTGCCATCAGTGACTCCATGCTCGGTTTGGGGTCTCCCTGGGGAGATACGCAGTATTTT
>TRBJ1-4|-|TRBV30|14|-
CAWSGGGGNEKLFF
TGTGCCTGGAGTGGGGGAGGGGGGAACGAAAAACTGTTTTTT
>TRBJ2-7|TRBD1|TRBV10-3|12|many
CASGTGSSEQYF
TGTGCCTCCGGGACAGGGAGTAGCGAGCAGTACTTC
>TRBJ2-1|TRBD2|TRBV14|17|few
CASSRDPGLAKYNEQFF
TGTGCCAGCAGCCGAGACCCGGGACTAGCCAAGTACAATGAGCAGTTCTTC
>TRBJ2-7|TRBD1|TRBV20-1|14|-
CSARGVTGIYEQYF
TGCAGTGCTAGAGGTGTGACAGGGATTTACGAGCAGTACTTC
>TRBJ2-7|-|TRBV27|11|-
CASSTQYEQYF
TGTGCCAGCAGTACCCAATACGAGCAGTACTTC
>TRBJ1-2|-|TRBV7-2|12|-
CASSLNSYGYTF
TGTGCCAGCAGCCTCAACAGCTATGGCTACACCTTC
>TRBJ1-1|-|TRBV10-3|12|many
CAISESQAEAFF
TGTGCCATCAGTGAGTCGCAGGCTGAAGCTTTCTTT
>TRBJ2-1|-|TRBV20-1|16|-
CSARDSFEGLYNEQFF
TGCAGTGCTAGAGATAGCTTTGAAGGGCTCTACAATGAGCAGTTCTTC
>TRBJ1-4|-|TRBV2|12|-
CASRRSREKLFF
TGTGCCAGCAGAAGGTCAAGGGAAAAACTGTTTTTT
>TRBJ1-1|-|TRBV10-3|11|-
CAIKGATEAFF
TGTGCCATCAAAGGGGCCACTGAAGCTTTCTTT
>TRBJ2-7|-|TRBV15|14|once
CATSRVGGRNEQYF
TGTGCCACCAGCAGAGTCGGGGGCAGAAATGAGCAGTACTTC
>TRBJ1-6|-|TRBV7-2|16|-
CASSKQISSYNSPLHF
TGTGCCAGCAGCAAACAGATAAGCTCCTATAATTCACCCCTCCACTTT
>TRBJ2-2|-|TRBV30|13|-
CAWSLGGPGELFF
TGTGCCTGGAGTCTAGGGGGACCCGGGGAGCTGTTTTTT
>TRBJ2-7|-|TRBV7-6|13|-
CASSSAYTYEQYF
TGTGCCAGCAGCTCGGCATATACCTACGAGCAGTACTTC
>TRBJ2-7|-|TRBV12-3/TRBV12-4|13|-
CASSEASPYEQYF
TGTGCCAGCAGTGAAGCCAGCCCCTACGAGCAGTACTTC
>TRBJ1-5|TRBD1|TRBV25-1|18|once
CASTQGTGGEIGDQPQHF
TGTGCCAGCACCCAAGGGACAGGGGGCGAAATCGGCGATCAGCCCCAGCATTTT
>TRBJ1-1|-|TRBV20-1|11|-
CSARTFTEAFF
TGCAGTGCCAGGACTTTCACTGAAGCTTTCTTT
>TRBJ2-7|-|TRBV20-1|12|few
CSASPVYYEQYF
TGCAGTGCTAGTCCAGTTTACTACGAGCAGTACTTC
>TRBJ2-3|TRBD2|TRBV4-1|15|-
CASSLRLAGVDTQYF
TGCGCCAGCAGCCTCAGACTAGCGGGTGTAGATACGCAGTATTTT
>TRBJ2-7|-|TRBV2|13|-
CASSDRGIGEQYF
TGTGCCAGCAGTGACAGGGGAATAGGCGAGCAGTACTTC
>TRBJ1-2|-|TRBV10-3|12|-
CAISGGREGYTF
TGTGCCATCAGTGGAGGCAGGGAAGGCTACACCTTC
>TRBJ1-3|-|TRBV6-5|16|-
CASSYSPDGLGNTIYF
TGTGCCAGCAGTTACTCGCCCGACGGTTTGGGAAACACCATATATTTT
>TRBJ1-2|-|TRBV5-1|15|few
CASSPRTGSNYGYTF
TGCGCCAGCAGCCCCAGGACCGGATCGAACTATGGCTACACCTTC
>TRBJ2-1|TRBD2|TRBV15|15|-
CATSTRTSGANEQFF
TGTGCCACCAGCACACGGACTAGCGGGGCCAATGAGCAGTTCTTC
>TRBJ1-5|-|TRBV6-5|14|-
CASSQLQGNQPQHF
TGTGCCAGCAGTCAACTACAGGGCAATCAGCCCCAGCATTTT
>TRBJ2-5|TRBD2|TRBV6-5|17|-
CASSYRTSGEVQETQYF
TGTGCCAGCAGTTACAGGACTAGCGGGGAAGTCCAAGAGACCCAGTACTTC